This T cell receptor (beta chain) was documented in a study of blood T cells in healthy people across ages. Points from the study as a whole: As naive T cell percentage varied, TCR beta diversity correlated strongly with it.

The CDR3 consists of 15 residues. Germline CDR1 and CDR2: MDHEN and SYDVKM. The V end lost 6 bases, the J end lost 3 bases, and 17 bases lay between the germline ends. A J-beta primer mix and a sample-barcoded 5' primer were used in a second PCR of roughly 6 to 11 cycles. Sequencing yielded, for each sample, at least 2.5 million paired-end reads carrying CDR3. TCRdb reprocessed the 5' RACE reads with MiXCR, giving one entry per CDR3 protein. The table lists around 780,000 distinct CDR3 sequences, under 30% of them singletons, with approximately 2.9% in the top ten. Notes on this clonotype: The antigen is not known.

These data also formed part of another study, on T cells of mothers and their children. In that study: It was found that thymic selection shapes TCR recombination output similarly in related and unrelated pairs. Slightly higher but non-significant overlap marked related mother-child pairs versus unrelated pairs.

Sequencing was carried out using blood. V and J are TRBV28 and TRBJ1-2, with D maybe TRBD1 (6 bases). This TCR was recovered from a boy aged 5-17 years in good health. CDR3 DNA sequence: TGTGCCAGCAGGGGGGCCGACAGGACCCACTATGGCTACACCTTC. As protein: CASRGADRTHYGYTF.